What follows describes a single T cell receptor beta chain. It lacks a known antigen. No base qualities exist here, and no much larger clone lies one base off it. Libraries came from the immunoSEQ multiplex PCR assay. For the multiplex PCR, a mixture combining 60 forward primers for TCR Vbeta segments and 13 reverse primers for TCR Jbeta segments was used. Amplification of the CDR3 region of rearranged TCR beta genes was performed with a multiplex PCR assay on genomic DNA. Amplified TCR beta libraries were sequenced as 87-base-pair reads on the Illumina HiSeq System. The authors' analysis ran thus. A later analysis tallied some 79 million unique TCR beta chains across the 700 or so repertoires, and roughly 11 million of those chains were shared by two or more donors. Raw reads were error-corrected and collapsed into unique sequences by a nearest-neighbor algorithm in which closely related sequences were merged to remove PCR and sequencing errors. V, D and J gene segments were assigned by aligning CDR3 sequences to IMGT reference sequences. For a sequence to be retained, a match of at least six nucleotides was required to both a V gene segment and a J gene segment. A rearrangement counted as productive if the CDR3 had no stop codons and remained in frame with V and J, and every other rearrangement counted as non-productive. CDR3 was defined by IMGT convention, running from the second conserved V-encoded cysteine to the conserved J-encoded phenylalanine. The earlier analysis of some 580 of the donors excluded any sequence lacking an unambiguous match to a single V gene segment. An earlier analysis of fewer than 650 of the donors classified V segments as functional when productive rearrangements were above 56.7% and as segregating when the standard deviation between donors was above 5%. A statistical classification framework was built to diagnose cytomegalovirus status from the catalog of TCR beta chain sequences. In a later analysis, V and J genes were assigned by comparing TCR nucleotide sequences against IMGT/GENE-DB human TR gene sequences. Using the TCRdist pipeline, a later analysis assigned CDR3 sequences along with most-parsimonious VDJ recombination scenarios. In a later analysis, each TCR beta chain was defined by its CDR3 amino acid sequence together with its V-gene family, and reads without a unique V-gene family were excluded. To address suspected cross-contamination and a sequencing artifact, a later analysis removed 450 to 700 highly shared, low-generation-probability nucleotide sequences. For each public chain, a later analysis derived a clonal expansion index from normalized ranks of inferred template counts within each repertoire. Generation probabilities in a later analysis came from a VDJ recombination model fitted to out-of-frame rearrangements, and those results were checked against IGoR. Hypergeometric tests were used in a later analysis to score TCR-TCR, TCR-HLA and TCR-CMV co-occurrence, with a repertoire-size bias correction applied to the TCR pairs. A later analysis estimated false discovery rates by permuting HLA or CMV assignments 20 times. A later analysis grouped co-occurring TCRs with DBSCAN, adding TCRdist sequence similarity when clustering within HLA-allele-positive subsets. Repertoires with fewer than 30,000 or more than 120,000 public chains, plus five repertoires with anomalous nucleotide sharing, were excluded from co-occurrence clustering. TCRdb stores this immuneACCESS table with in-frame sequences only. Part of the clones is absent; in the studies checked, under half of the shortfall reflects unresolved V genes, and no reason is known for the rest. V and J calls and clone size follow that table, whereas D and trimming were derived from the DNA. The sample yields tens of thousands of clones; roughly 67% were counted once. The ten largest clones add up to 20% to 25% of the sample.

Taken from the germline V gene (reference sequence), the CDR1 and CDR2 loops are SEHNR and FQNEAQ. Trimming leaves V shorter by 5 bases and J shorter by 4 bases, with the junction holding 10 bases beyond the gene matches. Measured from the cysteine to the phenylalanine, the CDR3 is 17 residues long. Solely the CDR3 DNA is kept, with 51 bases framed from the first base. The sample comes from a study of cytomegalovirus exposure and HLA in healthy donors (dated by TCRdb to about 2017). Regarding the study in general: According to an earlier analysis of around 600 of the donors, about 180 million T cells yielded 90 million to 140 million unique TCR beta sequences and 250 to 350 Gb of sequence data. The number of donors typed differed by locus, with 629-630 for A, B, C, DRB1 and DQB1, over 500 for DQA1, 600 to 610 for DPA1, and some 440 for DPB1. To study patterns of TCR occurrence, a later analysis re-analyzed previously published TCR beta repertoires from 650 to 750 donors and added high-resolution HLA genotyping. Among roughly 370 genotyped donors of the cohort, an average of roughly 240,000 unique TCR beta nucleotide sequences were sequenced per donor, around 20% of them non-productive. Besides the first cohort of around 700 subjects, a separate validation cohort made up of roughly 130 different subjects was used. Both class I and class II loci were covered by HLA typing, at four-digit resolution. An early release covering roughly 640 HLA-typed donors comprised about 300 gigabases of sequencing data and tens of millions of unique TCR sequences. Genome-wide SNP genotypes for about 55% of the roughly 670 donors were used in a later genetic analysis, which treated that subset as a discovery cohort. All discovery cohort repertoires had been generated using a single sequencing platform. Rather than using new phenotypic data, the later analysis identified candidate immune exposures from TCR beta sequences and from how often those sequences occurred across donors. An earlier analysis of about 620 of the donors applied high-throughput TCR beta sequencing to assess whether each TCR beta V gene segment acted as functional or pseudogenic. Alongside the repertoire data, information on donor age, sex, ethnicity and CMV serostatus was compiled. High-throughput TCR immunosequencing, statistical association of individual TCRs with disease status, and machine learning were combined to predict cytomegalovirus infection status. Of the approximately 400 genotyped donors, approximately 81% were placed in the genetic ancestry cluster associated with self-reported Caucasian donors. The aim of the study was to test whether cataloging public T cell receptors could identify signatures of past pathogen exposure. The study used immunosequencing to profile the T cell repertoires of several hundred subjects and linked those repertoires to cytomegalovirus serostatus. About five DR-DQ haplotypes were treated as single units for association and clustering because of strong linkage in the cohort.

Findings and caveats that apply to the study as a whole: A few of the identified cytomegalovirus-associated TCR beta chains were confirmed in vitro to be specific for cytomegalovirus antigens. A group of highly shared sequence variants was considered likely to be a technical artifact of the sequencing pipeline. In a later analysis, several top co-occurrence clusters were reported to appear linked to parvovirus B19, influenza, CMV and Epstein-Barr virus. A total of some 180 TCR beta chains were listed by the study as associated with cytomegalovirus. When HLA alleles, especially DR and DQ, strongly co-occurred, attributing TCR associations to individual alleles was difficult. Cytomegalovirus status was reported to be diagnosed by the classifier with high specificity and sensitivity in both the original and validation cohorts. In a later analysis, HLA-associated TCR beta chains were found to be more clonally expanded and to have lower generation probabilities than equally common non-associated chains. Linkage disequilibrium might explain the correlated functional status among segregating V segments, but an unknown experimental factor could not be excluded. Most CMV-associated TCR beta chains appeared to be HLA-restricted in a later analysis, and the HLA associations seemed to be driven largely by CMV exposure. The presence/absence analyses assumed that sequencing depth was roughly uniform across donors, and that assumption may not be true. An association between a missense DCLRE1C variant and V-gene and J-gene trimming of TCR beta chains was found in a later genetic analysis and replicated in an independent cohort. An earlier analysis of approximately 590 of the donors showed that most TCR beta V segments appeared in productive rearrangements either about 90% or about 30% of the time, which broadly matched IMGT annotations. Over 15 rarely observed V segments, including chromosome 9 orphons, were excluded from the earlier analysis of about 500 of the donors because counts were too low. This cohort had only TCR beta chains sequenced, and the lack of alpha or paired-chain data limited which features could be detected. Compared with the approximately 670-donor mean, donors in an Asian-associated ancestry cluster had fewer N-insertions in productive TCRs, according to a later genetic analysis. Because some donors lacked HLA typing at each locus, the association tests relied only on the typed subset. Across donors, most TCR sequences were observed very rarely, whereas some public TCRs were present in many individuals. At a false discovery rate of 0.05, a later analysis linked 16,000 or so TCR beta sequences to specific HLA alleles. In a later analysis, TCR association rates were found to vary across HLA loci, with the most associated TCRs seen for DRB1 alleles and the fewest for HLA-C alleles. A further reported finding was that TCR beta sequences accurately predicted the HLA-A and HLA-B alleles for most subjects in the first cohort. The authors suggested that the approach could potentially be generalized to other disease states and immunological phenotypes. Some IMGT-functional V segments, including TRBV6-2 and TRBV6-3, could not be distinguished by the 87-base-pair reads and were therefore excluded. Immune exposure information for the cohort was limited to CMV serostatus.

The cohort consisted of 600 to 750 healthy bone marrow donors. Cohort members were all nominally healthy when sampled, although unrecorded immune exposures were likely present. The donor was CMV seropositive and was included in the group of about 290 seropositive cohort members. Every donor gave a peripheral blood sample, and the peripheral blood mononuclear cells from that sample were used for TCR beta sequencing. Genomic DNA extraction from the blood cell samples was performed with the Qiagen DNeasy Blood Extraction Kit. The receptor chain draws on TRBV7-9 and TRBJ2-5; 13 central bases correspond to TRBD2. This TCR came from a woman aged 45-60 years in good health and CMV-seropositive. Specimen: PBMCs. The CDR3 corresponds to CASSPTPGLAGAETQYF. The nucleotide sequence reads TGTGCCAGCAGCCCTACTCCCGGACTAGCGGGGGCAGAGACCCAGTACTTC.